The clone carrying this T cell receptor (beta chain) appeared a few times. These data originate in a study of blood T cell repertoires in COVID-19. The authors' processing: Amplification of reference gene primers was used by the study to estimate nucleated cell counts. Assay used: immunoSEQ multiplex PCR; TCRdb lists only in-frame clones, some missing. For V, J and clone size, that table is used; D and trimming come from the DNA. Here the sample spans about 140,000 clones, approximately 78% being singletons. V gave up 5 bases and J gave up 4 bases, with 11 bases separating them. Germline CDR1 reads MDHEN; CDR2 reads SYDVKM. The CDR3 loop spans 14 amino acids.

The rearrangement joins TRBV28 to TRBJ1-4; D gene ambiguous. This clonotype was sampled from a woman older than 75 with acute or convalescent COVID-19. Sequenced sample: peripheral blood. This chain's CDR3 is CASSEAPINEKLFF. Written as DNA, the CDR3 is TGTGCCAGCAGTGAGGCCCCAATTAATGAAAAACTGTTTTTT. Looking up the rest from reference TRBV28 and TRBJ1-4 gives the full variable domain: DVKVTQSSRYLVKRTGEKVFLECVQDMDHENMFWYRQDPGLGLRLIYFSYDVKMKEKGDIPEGYSVSREKKERFSLILESASTNQTSMYLCASSEAPINEKLFFGSGTQLSVL.